A selection of T cell receptor beta chains follows, all from one sample in a study of blood T cell repertoires in COVID-19. Sequenced by immunoSEQ multiplex PCR; TCRdb stores in-frame clones only, minus some. The sample has 500,000 or so clones, approximately 90% seen once; the top ten hold 0.7%. The sequenced sample was PBMCs or T cells enriched from blood (not recorded which). These receptors originate from a woman under 30 who had recovered from COVID-19. Each CDR3 is given with its conserved first and last residue. D genes are given only for firm matches. Not every row has a clone size; where given, it reads once, few, many or a size class.

V	size	D	J	DNA	CDR3
TRBV19	-	-	TRBJ1-5	TGTGCCAGTAGTTGGGGGGACGGTCCTAATCAGCCCCAGCATTTT	CASSWGDGPNQPQHF
TRBV6-1	-	-	TRBJ1-5	TGTGCCAGCAGTGAAGCGCGAGGGGGGGCTTATAGCAATCAGCCCCAGCATTTT	CASSEARGGAYSNQPQHF
TRBV9	-	-	TRBJ1-1	TGTGCCAGCGGAGGGCCGGCTGAAGCTTTCTTT	CASGGPAEAFF
TRBV2	-	-	TRBJ1-4	TGTGCCAGCTTATGGGACAAGCTTAATGAAAAACTGTTTTTT	CASLWDKLNEKLFF
TRBV6-4	-	TRBD2	TRBJ2-3	TGTGCCAGCAGCGAGGGACTAGCGGGGGGGACAGATACGCAGTATTTT	CASSEGLAGGTDTQYF
TRBV7-3	-	TRBD1	TRBJ2-1	TGTGCCAGCAGCTCGGGACAGGCTCTGGAGCAGTTCTTC	CASSSGQALEQFF
TRBV5-4	-	TRBD1	TRBJ1-2	TGTGCCAGCAGAACCTCCGGGACAGGGGCTACTGGCTACACCTTC	CASRTSGTGATGYTF
TRBV3-1/TRBV3-2	-	TRBD1	TRBJ1-1	TGTGCCAGCAGCTTTCAACAGGGACAGGGGGTGACTGAAGCTTTCTTT	CASSFQQGQGVTEAFF
TRBV7-2	once	-	TRBJ2-2	TGTGCCAGCAGCTTCTCAAGAGGGTTTAACGGGGAGCTGTTTTTT	CASSFSRGFNGELFF
TRBV3-1/TRBV3-2	-	TRBD2	TRBJ2-3	TGTGCCAGCAGCCAAGAAGCTGGCGGGGGGCCATCGCGCACAGATACGCAGTATTTT	CASSQEAGGGPSRTDTQYF
TRBV12-5	-	-	TRBJ1-1	TGTGCTAGTGGTTTGGTACCGGGGGGCATTCGGAAAGCTTTCTTT	CASGLVPGGIRKAFF
TRBV6-1	-	-	TRBJ1-3	TGTGCCAGCAGTGATGCGGCTGCTGGAAACACCATATATTTT	CASSDAAAGNTIYF
TRBV14	-	-	TRBJ1-3	TGTGCCAGCAGCTCCCCTTCCCGGGGGGGAAACACCATATATTTT	CASSSPSRGGNTIYF
TRBV6-5	-	TRBD1	TRBJ2-7	TGTGCCAGCAGTCCTACCAGGGGGTCCTACGAGCAGTACTTC	CASSPTRGSYEQYF
TRBV2	-	TRBD1	TRBJ1-2	TGTGCCAGCAGGCCAGGGGGCAACTATGGCTACACCTTC	CASRPGGNYGYTF
TRBV5-6	-	-	TRBJ1-1	TGTGCCAGCAGCCTATCGAACACTGAAGCTTTCTTT	CASSLSNTEAFF
TRBV30	-	TRBD1	TRBJ1-2	TGTGCCTGGATGGCGGACAGGGTGAACTATGGCTACACCTTC	CAWMADRVNYGYTF
TRBV5-1	few	TRBD2	TRBJ2-2	TGCGCCAGCAGCCGCACGGGGAGACTAGCGGGCCTCACCGGGGAGCTGTTTTTT	CASSRTGRLAGLTGELFF
TRBV19	-	TRBD2	TRBJ2-1	TGTGCCAGTAGTATTAGCGGGGGGGCCCTAGCTGAGCAGTTCTTC	CASSISGGALAEQFF
TRBV28	-	TRBD1	TRBJ2-7	TGTGCCAGCGGAGTTGCCGGGACAGATACCTACGAGCAGTACTTC	CASGVAGTDTYEQYF
TRBV2	-	TRBD1	TRBJ1-2	TGTGCCAGCAGTGAACTTGGGGACAGCCTCTATGGCTACACCTTC	CASSELGDSLYGYTF
TRBV7-2	-	-	TRBJ2-3	TGTGCCAGCAGCTTAGAATTTAGCGGAGGGGGCACAGATACGCAGTATTTT	CASSLEFSGGGTDTQYF